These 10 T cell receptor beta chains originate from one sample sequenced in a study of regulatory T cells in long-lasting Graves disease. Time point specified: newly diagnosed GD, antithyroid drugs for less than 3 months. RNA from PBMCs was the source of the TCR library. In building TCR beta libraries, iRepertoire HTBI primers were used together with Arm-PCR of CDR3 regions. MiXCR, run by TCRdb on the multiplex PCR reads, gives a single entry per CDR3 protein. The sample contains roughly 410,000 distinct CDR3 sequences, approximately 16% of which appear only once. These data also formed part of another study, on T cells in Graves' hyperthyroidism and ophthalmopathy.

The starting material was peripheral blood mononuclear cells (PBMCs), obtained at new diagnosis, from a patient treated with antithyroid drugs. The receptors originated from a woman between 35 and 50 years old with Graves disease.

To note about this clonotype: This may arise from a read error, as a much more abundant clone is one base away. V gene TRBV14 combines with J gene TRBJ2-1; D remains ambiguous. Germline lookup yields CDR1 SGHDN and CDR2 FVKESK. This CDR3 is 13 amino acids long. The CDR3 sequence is CASSTPGPGSCVF. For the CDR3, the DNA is TGTGCCAGCAGCACACCCGGACCCGGCTCCTGTGTCTTC.

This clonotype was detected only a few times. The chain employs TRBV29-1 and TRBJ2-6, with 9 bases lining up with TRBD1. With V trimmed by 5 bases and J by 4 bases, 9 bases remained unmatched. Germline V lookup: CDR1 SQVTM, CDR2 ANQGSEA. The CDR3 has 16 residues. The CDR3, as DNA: TGCAGCGTTAGGGGGACAGGGTCATACGGGGCCAACGTCCTGACTTTC. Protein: CSVRGTGSYGANVLTF.

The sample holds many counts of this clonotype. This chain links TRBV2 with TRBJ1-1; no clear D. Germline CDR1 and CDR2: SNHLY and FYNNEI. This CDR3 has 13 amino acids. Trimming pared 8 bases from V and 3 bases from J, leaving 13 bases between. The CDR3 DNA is TGTGCCAGCCATCAATCCCGGGACACTGAAGCTTTCTTT. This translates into CASHQSRDTEAFF.

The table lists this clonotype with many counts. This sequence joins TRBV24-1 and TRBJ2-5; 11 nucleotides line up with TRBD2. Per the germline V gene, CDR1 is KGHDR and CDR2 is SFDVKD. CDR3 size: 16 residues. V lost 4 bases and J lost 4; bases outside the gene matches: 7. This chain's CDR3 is CATSDAASGRSETQYF. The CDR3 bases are TGTGCCACCAGTGACGCGGCTAGCGGGAGGTCAGAGACCCAGTACTTC.

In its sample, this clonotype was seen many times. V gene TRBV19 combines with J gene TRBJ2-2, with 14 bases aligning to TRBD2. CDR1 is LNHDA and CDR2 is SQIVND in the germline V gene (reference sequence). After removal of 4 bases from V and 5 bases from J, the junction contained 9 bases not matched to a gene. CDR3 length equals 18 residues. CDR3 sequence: CASSTLGLAGGKTGELFF. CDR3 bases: TGTGCCAGTAGTACACTCGGACTAGCGGGAGGAAAAACCGGGGAGCTGTTTTTT.

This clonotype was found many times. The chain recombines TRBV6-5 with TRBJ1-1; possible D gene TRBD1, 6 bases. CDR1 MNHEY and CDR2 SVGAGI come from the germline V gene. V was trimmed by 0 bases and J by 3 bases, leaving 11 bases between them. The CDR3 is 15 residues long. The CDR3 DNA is TGTGCCAGCAGTTACTCCTGGGGGCAGTACACTGAAGCTTTCTTT. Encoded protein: CASSYSWGQYTEAFF.

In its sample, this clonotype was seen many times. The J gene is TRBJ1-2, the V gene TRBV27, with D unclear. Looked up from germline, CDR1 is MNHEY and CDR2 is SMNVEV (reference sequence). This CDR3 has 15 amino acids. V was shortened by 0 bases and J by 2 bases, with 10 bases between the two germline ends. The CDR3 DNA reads TGTGCCAGCAGTTTATCGGGCTCGGAGAACTATGGCTACACCTTC. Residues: CASSLSGSENYGYTF.

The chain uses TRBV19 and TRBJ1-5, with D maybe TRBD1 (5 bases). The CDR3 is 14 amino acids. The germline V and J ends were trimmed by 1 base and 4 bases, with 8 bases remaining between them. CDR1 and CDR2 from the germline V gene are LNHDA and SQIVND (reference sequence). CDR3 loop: CASSIAQANQPQHF. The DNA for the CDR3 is TGTGCCAGTAGTATAGCACAGGCTAATCAGCCCCAGCATTTT.

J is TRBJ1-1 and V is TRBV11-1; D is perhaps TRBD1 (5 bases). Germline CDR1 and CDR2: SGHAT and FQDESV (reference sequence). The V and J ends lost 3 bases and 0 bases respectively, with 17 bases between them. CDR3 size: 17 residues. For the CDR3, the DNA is TGTGCCAGCAGCTTTCGCAGGGACCTTTTCATGAACACTGAAGCTTTCTTT. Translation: CASSFRRDLFMNTEAFF.

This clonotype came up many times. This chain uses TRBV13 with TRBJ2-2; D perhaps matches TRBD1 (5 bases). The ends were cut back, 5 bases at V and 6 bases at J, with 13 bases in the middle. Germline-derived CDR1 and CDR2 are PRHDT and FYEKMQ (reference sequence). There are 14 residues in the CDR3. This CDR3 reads CASSVGLGPGELFF. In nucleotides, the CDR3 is TGTGCCAGCAGCGTGGGGCTCGGCCCCGGGGAGCTGTTTTTT.